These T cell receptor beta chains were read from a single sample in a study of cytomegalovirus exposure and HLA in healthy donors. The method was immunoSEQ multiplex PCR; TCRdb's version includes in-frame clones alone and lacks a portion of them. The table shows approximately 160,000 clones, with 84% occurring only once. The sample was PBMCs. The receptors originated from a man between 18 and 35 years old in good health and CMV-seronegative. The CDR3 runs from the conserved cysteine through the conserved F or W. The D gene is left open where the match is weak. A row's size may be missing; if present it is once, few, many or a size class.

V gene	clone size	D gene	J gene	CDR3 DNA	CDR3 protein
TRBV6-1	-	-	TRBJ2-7	TGTGCCAGCAGTGGGGTCCAGCGCTATCCTTACGAGCAGTACTTC	CASSGVQRYPYEQYF
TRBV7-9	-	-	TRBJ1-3	TGTGCCAGCAGCTCACCCCACAGGAACCAGAGCTCTGGAAACACCATATATTTT	CASSSPHRNQSSGNTIYF
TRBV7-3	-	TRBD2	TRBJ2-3	TGTGCCAGCAGCGTCCTAGCGGGAGGAAGGGATACGCAGTATTTT	CASSVLAGGRDTQYF
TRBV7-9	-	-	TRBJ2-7	TGTTCCAGCAGCTTAACAGGTAACGAGCAGTACTTC	CSSSLTGNEQYF
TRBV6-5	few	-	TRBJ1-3	TGTGCCAGCAGTTACACAGGGGGAAACACCATATATTTT	CASSYTGGNTIYF
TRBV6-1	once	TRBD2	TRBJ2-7	TGTGCCAGCAGTGAAGGAGCGGGAACAACCTACGAGCAGTACTTC	CASSEGAGTTYEQYF
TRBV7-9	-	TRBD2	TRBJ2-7	TGTGCCAGCATGCTCCGGACTAGCGGGAACGAGCAGTACTTC	CASMLRTSGNEQYF
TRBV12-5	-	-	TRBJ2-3	TGTGCTAGTGGTTTGGGAGGGAGCCTAGATACGCAGTATTTT	CASGLGGSLDTQYF
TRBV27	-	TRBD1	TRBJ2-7	TGTGCCAGCAGTCTCAAACCGCAGGGGGCGCGTGAGCAGTACTTC	CASSLKPQGAREQYF
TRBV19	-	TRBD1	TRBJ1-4	TGTGCCACCCGGGACAGGGGGCTAGGTAATGAAAAACTGTTTTTT	CATRDRGLGNEKLFF
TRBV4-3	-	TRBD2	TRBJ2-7	TGCGCCAGCAGCCAAGGGACTAGCGGGATATACGAGCAGTACTTC	CASSQGTSGIYEQYF
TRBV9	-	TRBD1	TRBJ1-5	TGTGCCAGCAGCTCTAGACAGGGGTGGGGCAATCAGCCCCAGCATTTT	CASSSRQGWGNQPQHF
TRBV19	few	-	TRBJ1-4	TGTGCCAGTAGTAACCGGACTCCTGGGAGTGAAAAACTGTTTTTT	CASSNRTPGSEKLFF
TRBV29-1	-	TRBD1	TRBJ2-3	TGCAGCGTTGAGGGACAGGGGATAGATACGCAGTATTTT	CSVEGQGIDTQYF
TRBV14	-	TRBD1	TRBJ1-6	TGTGCCAGCAGCCTCCGACAGGGGGCCTCTCCCGGTCATAATTCACCCCTCCACTTT	CASSLRQGASPGHNSPLHF
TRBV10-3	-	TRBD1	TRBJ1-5	TGTGCCATCAGTCGGACAGGGTCCGATCAGCCCCAGCATTTT	CAISRTGSDQPQHF
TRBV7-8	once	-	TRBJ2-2	TGTGCCAGCAGCTTAGTGGCCGTCTCGAACACCGGGGAGCTGTTTTTT	CASSLVAVSNTGELFF
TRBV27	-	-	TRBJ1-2	TGTGCCAGCAGTTTGAGGGGGAACTATGGCTACACCTTC	CASSLRGNYGYTF
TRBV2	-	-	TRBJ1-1	TGTGCCAGCGTCCGGGGAAGCGGTGCTTTCTTT	CASVRGSGAFF
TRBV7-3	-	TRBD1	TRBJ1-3	TGTGCCAGCAGCGCGACAGGGAGAGTTTCTGGAAACACCATATATTTT	CASSATGRVSGNTIYF
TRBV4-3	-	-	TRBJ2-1	TGCGCCAGCAGCCAAGGGTTCTTAGCGAGATACAATGAGCAGTTCTTC	CASSQGFLARYNEQFF
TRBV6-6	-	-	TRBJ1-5	TGTGCCAGCACTACAACAGGCCAGCACAATCAGCCCCAGCATTTT	CASTTTGQHNQPQHF
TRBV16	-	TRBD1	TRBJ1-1	TGTGCCAGCACCCGACAGGGAGCAGGCTCAGTGGGTGGGACTGAAGCTTTCTTT	CASTRQGAGSVGGTEAFF
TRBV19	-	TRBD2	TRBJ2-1	TGTGCCAGTAGTAATGGCGGGAGGGCTTTCTACAATGAGCAGTTCTTC	CASSNGGRAFYNEQFF
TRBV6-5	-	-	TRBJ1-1	TGTGCCAGCAGATCCGGACAGTCTGAAGCTTTCTTT	CASRSGQSEAFF
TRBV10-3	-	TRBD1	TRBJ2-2	TGTGCCACCCAAATAGGGACAGGGTCCACCGGGGAGCTGTTTTTT	CATQIGTGSTGELFF
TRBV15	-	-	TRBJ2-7	TGTGCCACCAGCAGAGATGGCGACAGTGAGCAGTACTTC	CATSRDGDSEQYF
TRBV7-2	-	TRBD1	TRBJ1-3	TGTGCCAGCAGCTCTATAACCGGGACAGGGAGCTCTGGAAACACCATATATTTT	CASSSITGTGSSGNTIYF
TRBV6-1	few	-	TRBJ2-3	TGTGCCATCTCCCCCAGGGATAGCACAGATACGCAGTATTTT	CAISPRDSTDTQYF
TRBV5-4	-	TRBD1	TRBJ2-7	TGTGCCAGCAGCTTTACAAAACTAACAGGGGGCGCCGCCTACGAGCAGTACTTC	CASSFTKLTGGAAYEQYF
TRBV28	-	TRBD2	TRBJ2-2	TGTGCCAGCAGTACCACTTACCTAGCGGGAAAGAACACCGGGGAGCTGTTTTTT	CASSTTYLAGKNTGELFF
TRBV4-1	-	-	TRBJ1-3	TGCGCCAGCAGCCAAGTTGCAGGGACTGGAAACACCATATATTTT	CASSQVAGTGNTIYF
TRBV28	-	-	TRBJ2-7	TGTGCCAGCGGTGGGGGGGCGAAAAACGAGCAGTACTTC	CASGGGAKNEQYF
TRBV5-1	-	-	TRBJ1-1	TGCGCCAGCAGCTACTTAACTACCGGGACACAGAACACTGAAGCTTTCTTT	CASSYLTTGTQNTEAFF
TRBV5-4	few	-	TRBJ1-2	TGTGCCAGCAGCTCCAGTTCACGACAATTCTGGGGCTACACCTTC	CASSSSSRQFWGYTF
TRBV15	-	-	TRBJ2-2	TGTGCCACCAAGGGTTATAGCCCAGGGGGGGAGCTGTTTTTT	CATKGYSPGGELFF
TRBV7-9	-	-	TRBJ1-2	TGTGCCAGCAGCTCTTCAGTGGAGGGCGGGAACTATGGCTACACCTTC	CASSSSVEGGNYGYTF
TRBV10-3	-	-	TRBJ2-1	TGTGCCATCAGATCGTCCGGGGGGCTCTCCTACAATGAGCAGTTCTTC	CAIRSSGGLSYNEQFF
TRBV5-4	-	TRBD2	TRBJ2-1	TGTGCCAGCAGCCGGGGGGGGACTAGCGGCTACAATGAGCAGTTCTTC	CASSRGGTSGYNEQFF
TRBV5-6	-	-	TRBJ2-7	TGTGCCAGCAGGTCGACGGGACGGGACTCCTACGAGCAGTACTTC	CASRSTGRDSYEQYF
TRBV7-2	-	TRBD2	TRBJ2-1	TGTGCCAGCAGCGCTAGCACCGGGACTAGCGGGGGGGCTTGGAATGAGCAGTTCTTC	CASSASTGTSGGAWNEQFF
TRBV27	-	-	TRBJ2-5	TGTGCCAGCAGTCCTCGTCGAGAGGAGACCCAGTACTTC	CASSPRREETQYF
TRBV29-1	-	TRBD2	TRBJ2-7	TGCAGCGTTCGAGTGGGTGCGGGAGGGCCCTACGAGCAGTACTTC	CSVRVGAGGPYEQYF
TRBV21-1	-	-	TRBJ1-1	TGCGCCACCGGGACAGGGAACACTGAAGCTTTCTTT	CATGTGNTEAFF
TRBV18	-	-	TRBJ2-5	TGTGCCAGCTCACCAGAATTCGGGGGTGAGACCCAGTACTTC	CASSPEFGGETQYF
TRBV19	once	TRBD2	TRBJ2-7	TGTGCCAGTAGCAACCCCGGGACTAGCTACGAGCAGTACTTC	CASSNPGTSYEQYF
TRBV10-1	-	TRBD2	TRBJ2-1	TGCGCCAGCAGTGATGATAGCGGGTCGTACAATGAGCAGTTCTTC	CASSDDSGSYNEQFF
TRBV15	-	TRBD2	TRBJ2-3	TGTGCCACCAGCAGAGGGGGATCCGGAGTAGCGGGGGGGCAAGATACGCAGTATTTT	CATSRGGSGVAGGQDTQYF
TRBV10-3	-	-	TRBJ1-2	TGTGCCCACCGGTCGGGTGCCAACTATGGCTACACCTTC	CAHRSGANYGYTF